This T cell receptor (beta chain) was retrieved from a study of T cells in Graves' hyperthyroidism and ophthalmopathy. This CDR3 region has 15 residues. V lost 2 bases to trimming and J lost 1 base, with 12 bases between them. CDR1 and CDR2 (germline): SGHRS, YFSETQ. RNA transcripts gave rise to amplified TCR beta CDR3 regions. Primed by the HTBI set, a first-round RT-PCR was run on the TCR CDR3. One entry per CDR3 protein, called by TCRdb with MiXCR from the multiplex PCR reads. The sample lists 250,000 to 350,000 distinct CDR3 sequences, around 20% occurring once. The authors took PBMCs from roughly 9.7 ml fresh peripheral blood. Points on this clonotype: Its antigen is as yet unknown.

Findings and caveats of the study: Within blood appeared most thyroid clonotypes that had expanded above 0.001. A model using 13 V-J features told ophthalmopathy apart from stable hyperthyroidism.

The clonotype was recovered from a man aged 25 to 45 with Graves' ophthalmopathy. The sample was blood. This chain connects TRBV5-1 to TRBJ2-5; perhaps TRBD1 as D (6 bases). The CDR3 here is CASSFQGNLQETQYF. CDR3 nucleotides: TGCGCCAGCAGCTTTCAGGGGAACCTCCAAGAGACCCAGTACTTC. Drawing the rest from reference TRBV5-1 and TRBJ2-5, the complete variable domain is KAGVTQTPRYLIKTRGQQVTLSCSPISGHRSVSWYQQTPGQGLQFLFEYFSETQRNKGNFPGRFSGRQFSNSRSEMNVSTLELGDSALYLCASSFQGNLQETQYFGPGTRLLVL.